This TCR beta chain is drawn from a study of OX40 agonist ivuxolimab in advanced cancers. For the study at large: Partial responses occurred in Three dose-escalation patients, one with hepatocellular carcinoma and two with cutaneous melanoma.

The germline V gene encodes CDR1 SGHVS and CDR2 FNYEAQ. Trimming removed 1 base at V and 4 bases at J, with 16 bases between. CDR3 size: 17 residues. This clone was seen a single time. Clones were read by immunoSEQ multiplex PCR, and TCRdb kept only the in-frame ones, dropping some. The sample contains about 70,000 clones, approximately 86% of which appear only once. It was autoimmune disease history or systemic immunosuppression that excluded patients. This chain uses TRBV7-6 with TRBJ2-2; possibly TRBD2 for D (7 bases). The specimen comprised CD4+ or CD8+ T cells sorted from blood, sampled in a trial of the OX40 agonist ivuxolimab. This sequence was found in an adult with an advanced solid tumor such as melanoma, head and neck, liver or kidney cancer. In DNA form, the CDR3 reads TGTGCCAGCAGCTTAGAGTTCGCGGGGGCGGGCACCGGGGAGCTGTTTTTT. This gives the protein CASSLEFAGAGTGELFF.